These T cell receptor beta chains were read from a single sample in a study of T cells in Graves' hyperthyroidism and ophthalmopathy. A single record per CDR3 protein comes from TCRdb applying MiXCR to the multiplex PCR reads. The sample has about 270,000 distinct CDR3 sequences, about 20% seen once. The material sequenced was blood. These receptors were taken from a man younger than 40 with Graves' ophthalmopathy. Both conserved end residues are part of each CDR3. Each record gives: V gene, D gene, clone size, J gene, CDR3 protein, CDR3 DNA. D genes are given only for firm matches. Only some rows state a clone size, as once, few, many or a class for expanded clones.

v_call: TRBV3-1; d_call: TRBD1; clone_size: few; j_call: TRBJ2-7; cdr3_aa: CASSQAGQGDYEQYF; cdr3_nt: TGTGCCAGCAGCCAAGCTGGACAGGGGGACTATGAGCAGTACTTC
v_call: TRBV11-3; d_call: NA; clone_size: many; j_call: TRBJ1-1; cdr3_aa: CASSAAGDREAFF; cdr3_nt: TGTGCCAGCAGCGCAGCAGGGGATCGTGAAGCTTTCTTT
v_call: TRBV18; d_call: NA; clone_size: many; j_call: TRBJ2-3; cdr3_aa: CASSKALTNTDTQYF; cdr3_nt: TGTGCCAGCTCAAAAGCCCTAACAAACACAGATACGCAGTATTTT
v_call: TRBV6-2/TRBV6-3; d_call: NA; clone_size: NA; j_call: TRBJ2-1; cdr3_aa: CASKLGEAGEQFF; cdr3_nt: TGTGCCAGCAAACTGGGGGAGGCAGGGGAGCAGTTCTTC
v_call: TRBV28; d_call: TRBD1; clone_size: NA; j_call: TRBJ2-5; cdr3_aa: CASSLYRGQVQETQYF; cdr3_nt: TGTGCCAGCAGTTTATACAGGGGGCAAGTCCAAGAGACCCAGTACTTC
v_call: TRBV9; d_call: TRBD1; clone_size: few; j_call: TRBJ1-2; cdr3_aa: CASSADPPGQVVHYGYTF; cdr3_nt: TGTGCCAGCAGCGCAGACCCCCCCGGACAGGTGGTGCACTATGGCTACACCTTC
v_call: TRBV19; d_call: NA; clone_size: NA; j_call: TRBJ2-1; cdr3_aa: CASSRQSISYNEQFF; cdr3_nt: TGTGCCAGTAGTAGACAGTCAATCTCCTACAATGAGCAGTTCTTC
v_call: TRBV20-1; d_call: NA; clone_size: many; j_call: TRBJ2-3; cdr3_aa: CSTLLAPTDTQYF; cdr3_nt: TGCAGTACCTTACTAGCCCCCACAGATACGCAGTATTTT
v_call: TRBV7-3; d_call: NA; clone_size: NA; j_call: TRBJ2-7; cdr3_aa: CASSPTSDYRPYF; cdr3_nt: TGTGCCAGCAGCCCCACCTCGGACTACCGACCATACTTC
v_call: TRBV27; d_call: TRBD2; clone_size: few; j_call: TRBJ2-1; cdr3_aa: CASSSKGTSGRYEQFF; cdr3_nt: TGTGCCAGCAGTTCAAAAGGGACTAGCGGGAGATATGAGCAGTTCTTC
v_call: TRBV19; d_call: TRBD1; clone_size: NA; j_call: TRBJ1-5; cdr3_aa: CASKEGANSNQPQHF; cdr3_nt: TGTGCCAGTAAAGAGGGGGCAAATAGCAATCAGCCCCAGCATTTT
v_call: TRBV30; d_call: TRBD2; clone_size: many; j_call: TRBJ2-2; cdr3_aa: CAWRGLAGVTGELFF; cdr3_nt: TGTGCCTGGAGGGGACTAGCGGGAGTTACCGGGGAGCTGTTTTTT
v_call: TRBV30; d_call: NA; clone_size: many; j_call: TRBJ2-7; cdr3_aa: CAWSVPAEQYF; cdr3_nt: TGTGCCTGGAGTGTACCAGCCGAGCAGTACTTC
v_call: TRBV7-6; d_call: NA; clone_size: many; j_call: TRBJ2-7; cdr3_aa: CASSLNPISYYYEQYF; cdr3_nt: TGTGCCAGCAGCTTGAACCCGATCTCCTACTATTACGAGCAGTACTTC
v_call: TRBV12-3/TRBV12-4; d_call: NA; clone_size: NA; j_call: TRBJ1-4; cdr3_aa: CASSYSQVGSNEKLFF; cdr3_nt: TGTGCCAGCAGTTATTCCCAGGTTGGCTCTAATGAAAAACTGTTTTTT
v_call: TRBV27; d_call: TRBD2; clone_size: many; j_call: TRBJ2-3; cdr3_aa: CASSSLRGGTSGSTDTQYF; cdr3_nt: TGTGCCAGCAGTTCTTTACGGGGGGGGACTAGCGGGAGCACAGATACGCAGTATTTT
v_call: TRBV28; d_call: TRBD2; clone_size: NA; j_call: TRBJ2-7; cdr3_aa: CASSLRAIRLAGEMGYEQYF; cdr3_nt: TGTGCCAGCAGTTTAAGGGCTATCAGACTAGCGGGAGAAATGGGGTACGAGCAGTACTTC
v_call: TRBV6-2/TRBV6-3; d_call: TRBD1; clone_size: NA; j_call: TRBJ1-5; cdr3_aa: CASAKGAYNQPQHF; cdr3_nt: TGTGCCAGCGCCAAGGGGGCCTACAATCAGCCCCAGCATTTT
v_call: TRBV3-1; d_call: NA; clone_size: NA; j_call: TRBJ2-7; cdr3_aa: CASSQAGRRSTYEQYF; cdr3_nt: TGTGCCAGCAGCCAAGCGGGCAGACGAAGTACCTACGAGCAGTACTTC